The 8 T cell receptor beta chains reported below all come from one sample, sequenced in a study of blood T cell repertoires in COVID-19. Method: immunoSEQ multiplex PCR; TCRdb's copy keeps in-frame clones and lacks some. The sample lists about 190,000 clones; roughly 91% were seen once. The sequenced sample consisted of peripheral blood. The receptors stem from a human donor in a cohort sampled during active COVID-19.

The chain recombines TRBV18 with TRBJ2-7, with TRBD1 matching over 7 bases. V lost 3 bases, J lost 3 bases, and 5 bases stayed unmatched. The CDR3 contains 14 residues. Germline values: CDR1 KGHSH, CDR2 LQKENI. CDR3 in DNA: TGTGCCAGCTCACCTGAGCAGGGGGACTACGAGCAGTACTTC. It translates to CASSPEQGDYEQYF.

The rearrangement joins TRBV6-5 to TRBJ1-1; tentatively, D is TRBD1 (6 bases). With 5 bases removed from V and 3 bases from J, the gap between germline ends came to 13 bases. The CDR3 is made up of 14 amino acids. Germline CDR1 and CDR2: MNHEY and SVGAGI. The CDR3 bases are TGTGCCAGCAGTCGACAGGCAGGGTACACTGAAGCTTTCTTT. Its protein is CASSRQAGYTEAFF.

The genes are TRBV14 and TRBJ2-7; D is ambiguous. V lost 4 bases and J 0 bases, leaving 10 bases between the germline ends. Germline V CDR1 and CDR2: SGHDN, FVKESK. This CDR3 is built from 14 residues. Here the CDR3 DNA reads TGTGCCAGCAGCCCTAACTCCCGCTCCTACGAGCAGTACTTC. This codes for CASSPNSRSYEQYF.

This clone was recorded only once. This chain uses TRBV5-1 with TRBJ1-6; possible D gene TRBD1, 5 bases. V lost 0 bases and J 6 bases, leaving 13 bases between the germline ends. The CDR3 spans 16 residues. The germline gives CDR1 SGHRS, CDR2 YFSETQ. The CDR3 protein is CASSLEAGSGNSPLHF. The CDR3 DNA follows: TGCGCCAGCAGCTTGGAAGCAGGGTCTGGTAATTCACCCCTCCACTTT.

CDR3 DNA: TGCGCCAGCAGCTTGGGGTACGCCACAAGAAACTACAATGAGCAGTTCTTC. Residues: CASSLGYATRNYNEQFF. V is TRBV5-1 and J is TRBJ2-1; D remains unclear. The germline V gene has CDR1 SGHRS and CDR2 YFSETQ. Trimming removed 0 bases at V and 3 bases at J, with 16 bases between. The CDR3 loop spans 17 amino acids.

The rearrangement links TRBV6-1 to TRBJ2-5, with D hard to call. The CDR3 sequence is 12 residues long. The germline gives CDR1 MNHNS, CDR2 SASEGT. V lost 2 bases, J lost 4 bases, and 5 bases lay in between. For the CDR3, the DNA is TGTGCCAGCAGTGAACTAGGAGAGACCCAGTACTTC. This translates into CASSELGETQYF.

The chain links TRBV5-1 to TRBJ2-3, with 9 bases identical to TRBD1. The V gene end was trimmed by 4 bases and the J gene end by 1 base; junction bases not matched to a gene: 7. CDR3 length: 16 residues. Germline V gene data show CDR1 as SGHRS and CDR2 as YFSETQ. The CDR3 nucleotides are TGCGCCAGCAGCCCCGGGACAGGGTCCGGCACAGATACGCAGTATTTT. It encodes CASSPGTGSGTDTQYF.

The CDR3 spells CASSQDQGTTGELFF. DNA for the CDR3: TGCGCCAGCAGCCAAGACCAGGGTACCACCGGGGAGCTGTTTTTT. The V call is TRBV4-3, the J call TRBJ2-2; D perhaps matches TRBD1 (5 bases). The V and J ends lost 0 bases and 4 bases respectively, with 9 bases between them. The germline V gene has CDR1 LGHNA and CDR2 YSLEER. The CDR3 length is 15 residues.